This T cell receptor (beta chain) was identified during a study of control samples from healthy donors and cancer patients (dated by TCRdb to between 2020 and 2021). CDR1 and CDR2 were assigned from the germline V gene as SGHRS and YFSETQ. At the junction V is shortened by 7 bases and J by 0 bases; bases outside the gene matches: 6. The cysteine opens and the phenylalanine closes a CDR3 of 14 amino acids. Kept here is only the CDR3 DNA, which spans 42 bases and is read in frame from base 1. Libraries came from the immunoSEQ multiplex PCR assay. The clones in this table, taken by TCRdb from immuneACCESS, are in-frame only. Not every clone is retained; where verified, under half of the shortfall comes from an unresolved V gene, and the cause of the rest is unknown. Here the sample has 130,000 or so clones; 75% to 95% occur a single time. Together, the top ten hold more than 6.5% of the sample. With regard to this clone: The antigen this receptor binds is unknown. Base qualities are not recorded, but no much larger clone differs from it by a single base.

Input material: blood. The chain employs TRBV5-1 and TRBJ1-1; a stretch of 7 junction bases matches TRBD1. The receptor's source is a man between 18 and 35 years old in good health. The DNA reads TGCGCCAGCGACCCGGGACAGCTGAACACTGAAGCTTTCTTT. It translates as CASDPGQLNTEAFF.